Below are 30 T cell receptor beta chains sequenced from a single sample in a study of cytomegalovirus exposure and HLA in healthy donors. The study ran its PCR with 60 Vbeta and 13 Jbeta primers. Profiling relied on immunoSEQ multiplex PCR, and the TCRdb table lists in-frame clones only, not all of them. Seen here are 120,000 or so clones, 76% observed once, and the top ten hold roughly an eighth. Sequenced material: PBMCs. These receptors all stem from a man aged 30 to 39 in good health and CMV-seropositive.

V gene TRBV5-4 combines with J gene TRBJ2-1, with 14 bases lining up with TRBD2. The CDR3 has 16 amino acids. V lost 4 bases and J lost 9; bases outside the gene matches: 9. CDR1 and CDR2 (germline): SGHNT, YYREEE (reference sequence). For the CDR3, the DNA is TGTGCCAGCAGCATCCGACTAGCGGGGGGGCCTAGTGAGCAGTTCTTC. Translated, it gives CASSIRLAGGPSEQFF.

This clone was counted a few times. V usage is TRBV4-2 and J usage is TRBJ1-2; perhaps TRBD1 as D (5 bases). Looked up from germline, CDR1 is LGHNA and CDR2 is YNFKEQ. Trimming stripped 5 bases from V and 6 bases from J, with 13 bases between. The CDR3 runs to 13 residues. The CDR3 bases are TGTGCCAGCAGCTTGAATCTACAGGATGGCTACACCTTC. It specifies CASSLNLQDGYTF.

V gene TRBV4-3 combines with J gene TRBJ1-5; a possible D gene is TRBD1 (6 bases). Germline V CDR1 and CDR2: LGHNA, YSLEER. V was pared by 0 bases and J by 8 bases, with 14 bases between. CDR3 length: 15 residues. CDR3 sequence (DNA): TGCGCCAGCAGCCAAGATCTAAGGGGGTACGAGCCCCAGCATTTT. Translated: CASSQDLRGYEPQHF.

The rearrangement uses TRBV28 and TRBJ1-4; maybe TRBD1 (5 bases). CDR1 is MDHEN and CDR2 is SYDVKM in the germline V gene. The V gene lost 6 bases and the J gene lost 4 bases, with 15 bases spanning the gap. CDR3 length: 15 amino acids. CDR3 region: CASRSPRAHNEKLFF. CDR3 coding DNA: TGTGCCAGCAGATCACCCAGGGCCCATAATGAAAAACTGTTTTTT. The complete variable domain, with remaining parts taken from reference TRBV28 and TRBJ1-4, reads DVKVTQSSRYLVKRTGEKVFLECVQDMDHENMFWYRQDPGLGLRLIYFSYDVKMKEKGDIPEGYSVSREKKERFSLILESASTNQTSMYLCASRSPRAHNEKLFFGSGTQLSVL.

The chain has TRBV19 and TRBJ2-7, with 9 nucleotides matching TRBD1. The germline V gene encodes CDR1 LNHDA and CDR2 SQIVND (reference sequence). The junction had 7 bases not matched to a gene; V was cut back by 5 bases and J by 5 bases. The CDR3 has 14 amino acids. For the CDR3, the DNA is TGTGCCAGTAGTGCCGACAGGGGGGTCGACGAGCAGTACTTC. As protein: CASSADRGVDEQYF.

This chain links TRBV5-5 with TRBJ2-7; 9 nucleotides align to TRBD1. V lost 2 bases, J lost 4 bases, and 4 bases stayed unmatched. Looked up from germline, CDR1 is SGHKS and CDR2 is YYEKEE (reference sequence). The CDR3 has 14 amino acids. The CDR3 DNA follows: TGTGCCAGCAGCTTATGGACAGGGGAATACGAGCAGTACTTC. Translation: CASSLWTGEYEQYF.

This rearrangement joins TRBV25-1 to TRBJ1-2; D gene unclear. The ends were cut back, 4 bases at V and 1 base at J, with 7 bases in the middle. There are 13 residues in the CDR3. Germline lookup yields CDR1 MGHDK and CDR2 SYGVNS. The CDR3 sequence is CASSGAVNYGYTF. In DNA, the CDR3 is TGTGCCAGCAGTGGAGCCGTTAACTATGGCTACACCTTC.

The J gene is TRBJ1-4, the V gene TRBV30; TRBD1 matches at 8 bases. Germline CDR1 and CDR2: GTSNPN and SVGIG (reference sequence). The CDR3 is 15 residues long. J gave up 5 bases and V 7 bases, and 12 bases lay outside the gene matches. The CDR3 spells CAYHRQQGENEKLFF. CDR3 nucleotides: TGTGCCTACCACCGTCAACAGGGGGAAAATGAAAAACTGTTTTTT.

J is TRBJ1-5 and V is TRBV6-6; 9 bases fit TRBD1. CDR3 size: 14 residues. The germline CDR1 and CDR2 sequences are MNHNY and SVGAGI (reference sequence). With V trimmed by 5 bases and J by 5 bases, 4 bases remained unmatched. In DNA, the CDR3 is TGTGCCAGCAGTCTGACAGGGGGATATCAGCCCCAGCATTTT. Translated: CASSLTGGYQPQHF.

This rearrangement joins TRBV5-6 to TRBJ2-1; possibly TRBD1 for D (6 bases). V lost 5 bases and J lost 1, with 16 bases in between. The CDR3 sequence is 16 residues long. Per germline, CDR1 SGHDT and CDR2 YYEEEE. CDR3 amino acids: CASRIIGGWSYNEQFF. CDR3 DNA sequence: TGTGCCAGCAGGATTATTGGGGGCTGGTCCTACAATGAGCAGTTCTTC.

J is TRBJ1-2 and V is TRBV27; 8 bases line up with TRBD1. This CDR3 is built from 14 residues. Germline CDR1 reads MNHEY; CDR2 reads SMNVEV (reference sequence). Trimming removed 2 bases from V and 4 bases from J; junction bases left unmatched: 3. CDR3 amino acids: CASSLQGAGYGYTF. The CDR3 DNA reads TGTGCCAGCAGTTTACAGGGGGCTGGCTATGGCTACACCTTC.

The chain couples TRBV5-1 to TRBJ1-1, with TRBD1 matching 7 bases. The CDR3 sequence is 14 residues long. The J segment lost 0 bases and the V segment lost 5 bases, leaving 4 bases of the junction unmatched. CDR1 is SGHRS and CDR2 is YFSETQ in the germline V gene. The CDR3 nucleotides are TGCGCCAGCAGTCCCACAGGGGTGAACACTGAAGCTTTCTTT. As protein: CASSPTGVNTEAFF.

V is TRBV5-5 and J is TRBJ1-3; D unclear. V lost 2 bases and J 0 bases, leaving 12 bases between the germline ends. CDR3 length: 16 residues. CDR1 and CDR2 from the germline V gene are SGHKS and YYEKEE (reference sequence). The CDR3 nucleotides read TGTGCCAGCAGCTTTCTTCTGGAGCCCTCTGGAAACACCATATATTTT. Protein product: CASSFLLEPSGNTIYF.

The chain has TRBV21-1 and TRBJ1-1. TRBV21-1 corresponds to a pseudogene. The CDR3 contains 17 residues. DNA for the CDR3: TGTGCCAGCAGCAAAGCGGAGGGGCGGGGGCGTCGGACTGAAGCTTTCTTT. Translating it yields CASSKAEGRGRRTEAFF.

The chain combines TRBV11-2 with TRBJ2-7, with D perhaps TRBD2 (5 bases). V lost 5 bases to trimming and J lost 3 bases, with 17 bases between them. The germline V gene has CDR1 SGHAT and CDR2 FQNNGV. The CDR3 has 15 residues. The CDR3: CASSPGLVRRYEQYF. CDR3 DNA sequence: TGTGCCAGCAGCCCCGGACTGGTTCGTCGCTACGAGCAGTACTTC.

This chain joins TRBV29-1 and TRBJ2-1; D may be TRBD1 (6 bases). The V gene lost 7 bases and the J gene lost 0 bases, with 19 bases spanning the gap. Germline V gene lookup returns CDR1 SQVTM and CDR2 ANQGSEA. This CDR3 is 16 amino acids long. CDR3 loop: CSARGSGESSYNEQFF. In DNA form, the CDR3 reads TGCAGCGCTCGTGGTTCAGGGGAGAGCTCCTACAATGAGCAGTTCTTC.

The chain employs TRBV10-3 and TRBJ1-2; D might be TRBD1 (6 bases). V lost 10 bases and J 3 bases, leaving 15 bases between the germline ends. Germline-derived CDR1 and CDR2 are ENHRY and SYGVKD. CDR3 length: 13 amino acids. The chain's CDR3 is CATLGGNDYGYTF. The CDR3 nucleotides are TGTGCCACCCTAGGGGGTAATGACTATGGCTACACCTTC.

This chain links TRBV7-9 with TRBJ2-2; D not resolved. The CDR3 totals 13 residues. The germline gives CDR1 SEHNR, CDR2 FQNEAQ (reference sequence). V lost 5 bases, J lost 1 base, and 5 bases lay in between. The CDR3: CASSDRNTGELFF. DNA of the CDR3: TGTGCCAGCAGCGATAGGAACACCGGGGAGCTGTTTTTT.

The chain combines TRBV7-3 with TRBJ2-2; 7 nucleotides match TRBD2. This CDR3 is 16 amino acids long. Germline loops: CDR1 SGHTA, CDR2 FQGTGA. V dropped 0 bases and J dropped 5; count of bases not matched to a gene: 6. This CDR3 reads CASSLTSGEVTGELFF. Written as DNA, the CDR3 is TGTGCCAGCAGCTTAACGAGCGGGGAGGTGACCGGGGAGCTGTTTTTT.

The rearrangement uses TRBV4-3 and TRBJ2-2; tentative D call: TRBD2 (7 bases). Germline V gene sequence: CDR1 LGHNA, CDR2 YSLEER. The CDR3 has 15 amino acids. Deletions cut 0 bases from V and 3 bases from J, with 8 bases between. As DNA, the CDR3 is TGCGCCAGCAGCCAAGAAGGGGGGGACACCGGGGAGCTGTTTTTT. This codes for CASSQEGGDTGELFF.

The genes are TRBV14 and TRBJ2-3; 9 positions agree with TRBD1. Trimming at V came to 1 base and at J to 7 bases, leaving 6 bases not matched to a gene. Germline loops: CDR1 SGHDN, CDR2 FVKESK. This CDR3 is 15 amino acids long. CDR3 loop: CASSQGGTGLHTQYF. For the CDR3, the DNA is TGTGCCAGCAGCCAAGGAGGGACAGGGTTACATACGCAGTATTTT. Variable domain in full (rest from reference TRBV14 and TRBJ2-3): EAGVTQFPSHSVIEKGQTVTLRCDPISGHDNLYWYRRVMGKEIKFLLHFVKESKQDESGMPNNRFLAERTGGTYSTLKVQPAELEDSGVYFCASSQGGTGLHTQYFGPGTRLTVL.

The chain employs TRBV4-3 and TRBJ1-1, with D possibly TRBD1 on 6 matching bases. The CDR3 covers 15 residues. Germline V lookup: CDR1 LGHNA, CDR2 YSLEER. The germline V and J ends were trimmed by 1 base and 1 base, with 10 bases remaining between them. The CDR3 loop is CASSQVPGANTEAFF. CDR3 sequence (DNA): TGCGCCAGCAGCCAAGTCCCAGGGGCGAACACTGAAGCTTTCTTT.

This clone was counted once. The rearrangement joins TRBV6-5 to TRBJ1-3, with a tentative D call TRBD1 (5 bases). Per the germline V gene, CDR1 is MNHEY and CDR2 is SVGAGI. The CDR3 has 16 amino acids. Trimming removed 0 bases at V and 1 base at J, with 10 bases between. The CDR3 protein is CASSYSPAGSGNTIYF. Here the CDR3 DNA reads TGTGCCAGCAGTTACTCGCCGGCAGGGTCTGGAAACACCATATATTTT.

This clone was observed a few times. The gene calls are TRBV7-9 and TRBJ2-2; weak D call: TRBD2 (6 bases). The CDR3 extends over 18 amino acids. The V gene lost 4 bases and the J gene lost 8 bases, with 26 bases spanning the gap. From germline, CDR1 is SEHNR and CDR2 FQNEAQ (reference sequence). This chain's CDR3 is CASSSGRGAVFNPGELFF. In DNA, the CDR3 is TGTGCCAGCAGCTCCGGTCGCGGGGCGGTCTTTAATCCGGGGGAGCTGTTTTTT.

This clone appeared a few times. V is TRBV7-2 and J is TRBJ2-5; 10 nucleotides align to TRBD2. Gene TRBJ2-7 matches the end of the DNA better, so the J call may be wrong. Per germline, CDR1 SGHTA and CDR2 FQGNSA. The CDR3 sequence is 16 residues long. The CDR3 DNA sequence: TGTGCCAGCAGCTTAATGAGCGGGGGGGCCTCCCTCGAGCAGTACTTC. This sequence encodes CASSLMSGGASLEQYF.

The rearrangement links TRBV13 to TRBJ1-2; 8 nucleotides match TRBD1. Germline assignment: CDR1 PRHDT and CDR2 FYEKMQ (reference sequence). CDR3 length: 13 residues. V shed 6 bases, J shed 9 bases, and the junction held 9 bases outside the gene matches. The CDR3 spells CASSSGQGPSYTF. In nucleotides, the CDR3 is TGTGCCAGCAGTTCAGGACAGGGACCGAGCTACACCTTC.

The chain combines TRBV2 with TRBJ1-2, with a weak D call TRBD1 (6 bases). The CDR3 length is 13 residues. V lost 9 bases and J lost 0, with 11 bases in between. Germline assignment: CDR1 SNHLY and CDR2 FYNNEI. CDR3 DNA: TGTGCCAGAGACAGGAAGGCTAACTATGGCTACACCTTC. This sequence encodes CARDRKANYGYTF.

The gene calls are TRBV5-1 and TRBJ2-7; possibly TRBD1 for D (6 bases). With 4 bases removed from V and 0 bases from J, the gap between germline ends came to 14 bases. This CDR3 spans 15 amino acids. Germline-derived CDR1 and CDR2 are SGHRS and YFSETQ. Here the CDR3 DNA reads TGCGCCAGCAGCCCGCGTGGACAGCACTCCTACGAGCAGTACTTC. It translates to CASSPRGQHSYEQYF.

The chain carries TRBV7-9 and TRBJ2-1, with TRBD2 matching over 11 bases. After removal of 5 bases from V and 5 bases from J, the junction contained 5 bases not matched to a gene. This CDR3 contains 15 residues. CDR1 SEHNR and CDR2 FQNEAQ come from the germline V gene (reference sequence). Written as DNA, the CDR3 is TGTGCCAGCAGCCTTAGCGGGGGGGAAAACAATGAGCAGTTCTTC. This codes for CASSLSGGENNEQFF.

The V gene is TRBV28, the J gene TRBJ1-2; the D gene is possibly TRBD1 (6 bases). This CDR3 contains 15 residues. CDR1 and CDR2 (germline): MDHEN, SYDVKM. V lost 10 bases and J 3 bases, leaving 21 bases between the germline ends. The CDR3 region has the DNA TGTGCCATCCGGGCATCACCAGGGGTGGACTATGGCTACACCTTC. Translated: CAIRASPGVDYGYTF.